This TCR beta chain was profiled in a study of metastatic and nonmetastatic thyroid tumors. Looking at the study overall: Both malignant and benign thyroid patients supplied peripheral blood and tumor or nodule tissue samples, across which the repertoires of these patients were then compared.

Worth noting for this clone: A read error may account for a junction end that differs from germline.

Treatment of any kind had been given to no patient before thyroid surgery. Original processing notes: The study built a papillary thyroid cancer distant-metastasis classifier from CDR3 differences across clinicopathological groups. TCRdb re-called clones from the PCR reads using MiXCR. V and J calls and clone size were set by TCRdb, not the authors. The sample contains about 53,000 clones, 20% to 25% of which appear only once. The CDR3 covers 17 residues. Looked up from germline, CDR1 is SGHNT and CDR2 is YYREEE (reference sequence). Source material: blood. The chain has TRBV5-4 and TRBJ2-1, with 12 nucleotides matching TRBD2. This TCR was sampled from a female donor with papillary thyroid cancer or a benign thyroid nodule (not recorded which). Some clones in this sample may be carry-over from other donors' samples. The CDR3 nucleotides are TGTGCCAGCAGCTGGGACGCTAGCGGGAGGGACGACAATGAGGAGTTCTTC. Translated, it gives CASSWDASGRDDNEEFF.